A single sample is the source of the 11 T cell receptor beta chains below, sequenced in a study of T cell repertoires in cytomegalovirus infection (dated by TCRdb to between 2018 and 2020). What these receptors recognize is not known. The sample's treatment or condition, from its label and the paper: in vitro stimulation with specific CMV peptide epitopes to enrich CMV-specific T cells. The run used an Illumina HiSeq 1500. TCRdb reprocessing: public reads trimmed at Q25 with fastp, clones called with MiXCR, in-frame beta chains kept. Here each entry gathers all rows of one CDR3 protein and keeps the most common genes and DNA. The sample data list fewer than 850,000 distinct CDR3 sequences, and approximately 32% of these were observed just once. Roughly 14% of the sample is in the top ten clones. This specimen was cultured CD8+ T cells from PBMCs, taken from culture after CMV antigen stimulation. All receptors derive from a human donor in good health (CMV status not recorded). Some clones in this sample may be carry-over from other donors' samples.

This clonotype was detected only a few times. This sequence joins TRBV25-1 and TRBJ1-2; perhaps TRBD1 as D (5 bases). This CDR3 contains 14 residues. The germline V gene encodes CDR1 MGHDK and CDR2 SYGVNS. V lost 3 bases to trimming and J lost 8 bases, with 16 bases between them. As DNA, the CDR3 is TGTGCCAGCAGTGACAGGGAATGGCAGAAAGGCTACACCTTC. Protein: CASSDREWQKGYTF.

This clonotype has only a few counts. The chain links TRBV5-4 to TRBJ2-3; 8 bases align to TRBD2. Germline V gene sequence: CDR1 SGHNT, CDR2 YYREEE (reference sequence). The CDR3 spans 14 residues. Unmatched junction bases numbered 9, after V lost 6 bases and J lost 6 bases. The CDR3 DNA sequence: TGTGCCAGCAAAGCCGGGGGGGCTTCGGATACGCAGTATTTT. Its protein product is CASKAGGASDTQYF.

This clonotype was counted between two and nine times. This chain links TRBV7-6 with TRBJ1-2; 8 bases line up with TRBD1. The CDR3 has 16 residues. CDR1 and CDR2 from the germline V gene are SGHVS and FNYEAQ. The ends lost 4 bases at V and 4 bases at J; junction bases unmatched: 11. CDR3 coding DNA: TGTGCCAGCAGCTCACTTCAGGGGGCGTATGGCTATGGCTACACCTTC. Amino acid sequence: CASSSLQGAYGYGYTF.

This clonotype was observed a handful of times. CDR3 region: CASSAGTGVSNQPQHF. In DNA, the CDR3 is TGTGCCAGTAGCGCTGGGACAGGTGTAAGCAATCAGCCCCAGCATTTT. The rearrangement uses TRBV19 and TRBJ1-5; 8 nucleotides line up with TRBD1. This CDR3 comprises 16 residues. Trimming removed 6 bases from V and 1 base from J; junction bases left unmatched: 8. Germline V gene data show CDR1 as LNHDA and CDR2 as SQIVND (reference sequence).

This chain joins TRBV27 and TRBJ2-3, with 9 bases aligning to TRBD2. Per the germline V gene, CDR1 is MNHEY and CDR2 is SMNVEV (reference sequence). The CDR3 totals 14 residues. After removal of 5 bases from V and 1 base from J, the junction contained 1 base not matched to a gene. CDR3 nucleotides: TGTGCCAGCAGTATAGCGGGGGGCACAGATACGCAGTATTTT. This translates into CASSIAGGTDTQYF.

In its sample, this clonotype was seen a few times. The rearrangement links TRBV6-1 to TRBJ2-7; TRBD1 agrees at 7 bases. V lost 9 bases and J lost 2; bases outside the gene matches: 10. Germline loops: CDR1 MNHNS, CDR2 SASEGT. There are 14 residues in the CDR3. CDR3 DNA: TGTGCCAGTTCTACCGGGACAGTGACCTACGAGCAGTACTTC. Its protein is CASSTGTVTYEQYF.

This clonotype was observed many times. This sequence joins TRBV7-6 and TRBJ1-5, with TRBD1 identical over 9 bases. J lost 5 bases, V lost 3 bases, and 5 bases had no gene match. The CDR3 has 15 residues. Germline V CDR1 and CDR2: SGHVS, FNYEAQ. The CDR3 region has the DNA TGTGCCAGCAGCTTGAACAGGGGGCGCGATCAGCCCCAGCATTTT. This sequence encodes CASSLNRGRDQPQHF.

V gene TRBV27 combines with J gene TRBJ2-7; weak D call: TRBD1 (5 bases). Germline V gene sequence: CDR1 MNHEY, CDR2 SMNVEV (reference sequence). Trimming took 4 bases from V and 4 from J, leaving 11 bases between them. The CDR3 runs to 13 residues. The CDR3 is CASSSGHLYEQYF. The CDR3 DNA sequence: TGTGCCAGCAGTTCAGGACACCTTTACGAGCAGTACTTC.

This clonotype was detected ten times or more. The V call is TRBV7-9, the J call TRBJ1-2; no reliable D call. The V gene's germline CDR1 is SEHNR and CDR2 FQNEAQ (reference sequence). This CDR3 region has 12 residues. The V gene lost 5 bases and the J gene lost 4 bases, with 8 bases spanning the gap. In nucleotides, the CDR3 is TGTGCCAGCAGCCCGCGCCTCTATGGCTACACCTTC. It codes for CASSPRLYGYTF.

This clonotype was seen a few times. This sequence joins TRBV2 and TRBJ2-1; weak D call: TRBD1 (5 bases). The V end was cut by 4 bases, the J end by 8 bases, with 9 bases between. CDR1 is SNHLY and CDR2 is FYNNEI in the germline V gene. This CDR3 region has 12 residues. This CDR3 is CASSGRRDEQFF. The CDR3 bases are TGTGCCAGCAGTGGACGCAGGGATGAGCAGTTCTTC.

This clonotype has a count of ten or more. The J gene is TRBJ1-1, the V gene TRBV7-2, with D uncertain. Germline V gives CDR1 SGHTA, CDR2 FQGNSA. The ends were cut back, 5 bases at V and 1 base at J, with 14 bases in the middle. The CDR3 runs to 15 residues. CDR3 residues: CASSPGPSRNTEAFF. The DNA for the CDR3 is TGTGCCAGCAGCCCCGGACCTTCGAGGAACACTGAAGCTTTCTTT.